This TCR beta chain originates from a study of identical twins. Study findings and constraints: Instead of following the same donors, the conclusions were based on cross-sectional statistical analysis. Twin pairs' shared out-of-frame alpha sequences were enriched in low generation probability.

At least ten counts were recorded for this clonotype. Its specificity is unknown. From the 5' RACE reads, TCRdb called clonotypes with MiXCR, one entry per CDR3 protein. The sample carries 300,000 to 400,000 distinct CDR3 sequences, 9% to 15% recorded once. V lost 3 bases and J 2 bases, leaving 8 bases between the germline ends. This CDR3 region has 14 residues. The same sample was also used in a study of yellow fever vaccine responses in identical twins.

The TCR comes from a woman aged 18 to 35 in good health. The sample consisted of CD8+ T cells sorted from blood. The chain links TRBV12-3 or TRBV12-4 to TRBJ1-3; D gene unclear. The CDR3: CASSFGVAGNTIYF. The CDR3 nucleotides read TGTGCCAGCAGTTTCGGGGTCGCTGGAAACACCATATATTTT.